This T cell receptor beta chain appears in the sequencing data of a study of monozygotic twins with inflammatory bowel disease. Study-wide points: Support was absent for any single strong signal or clonotype linked to IBD.

On this clonotype: Antigen: not known.

TCRdb re-called the 5' RACE reads and catalogs CDR3 proteins one per entry, DNA excluded. The sample is made up of approximately 100,000 distinct CDR3 sequences, and the top ten hold less than 2% of it. This CDR3 is built from 13 residues. Germline loops: CDR1 DFQATT, CDR2 SNEGSKA (reference sequence). This chain joins TRBV20-1 and TRBJ1-1; TCRdb selects TRBD1, and the lack of DNA leaves this call unchecked. The source material was blood. This clonotype was obtained from a human donor with ulcerative colitis or Crohn's disease, or a healthy co-twin of an affected twin (not recorded which). CDR3 loop: CSVLTGESTEAFF.